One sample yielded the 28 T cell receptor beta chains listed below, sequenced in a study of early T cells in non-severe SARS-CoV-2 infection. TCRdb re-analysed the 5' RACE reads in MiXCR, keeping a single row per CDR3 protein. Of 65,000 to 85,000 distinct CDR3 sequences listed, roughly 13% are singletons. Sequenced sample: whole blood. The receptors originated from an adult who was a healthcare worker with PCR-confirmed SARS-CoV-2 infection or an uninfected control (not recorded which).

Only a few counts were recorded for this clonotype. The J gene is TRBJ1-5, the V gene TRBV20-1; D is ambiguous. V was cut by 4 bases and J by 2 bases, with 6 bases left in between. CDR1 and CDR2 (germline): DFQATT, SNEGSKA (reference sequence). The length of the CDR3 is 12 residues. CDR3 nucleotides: TGCAGTGCTACGGTGGGCAATCAGCCCCAGCATTTT. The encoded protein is CSATVGNQPQHF.

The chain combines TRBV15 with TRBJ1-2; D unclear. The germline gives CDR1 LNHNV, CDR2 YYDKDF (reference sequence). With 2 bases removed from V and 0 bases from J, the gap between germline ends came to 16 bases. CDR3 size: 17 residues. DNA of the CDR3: TGTGCCACCAGCAGACCTGGACGACGGTTAGCTAACTATGGCTACACCTTC. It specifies CATSRPGRRLANYGYTF.

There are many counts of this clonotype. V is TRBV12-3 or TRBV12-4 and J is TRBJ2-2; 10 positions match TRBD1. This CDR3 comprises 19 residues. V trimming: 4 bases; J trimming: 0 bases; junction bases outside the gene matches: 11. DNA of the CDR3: TGTGCCAGCAGTTGGGGTTTGGGGGGACAGGGGTCGAACACCGGGGAGCTGTTTTTT. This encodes CASSWGLGGQGSNTGELFF.

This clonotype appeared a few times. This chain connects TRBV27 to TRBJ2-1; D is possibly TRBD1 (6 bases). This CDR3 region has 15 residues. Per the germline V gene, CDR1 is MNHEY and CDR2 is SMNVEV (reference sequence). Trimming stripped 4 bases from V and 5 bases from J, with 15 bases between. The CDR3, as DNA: TGTGCCAGCAGTTCTAGGATGGACAGCCACAATGAGCAGTTCTTC. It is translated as CASSSRMDSHNEQFF.

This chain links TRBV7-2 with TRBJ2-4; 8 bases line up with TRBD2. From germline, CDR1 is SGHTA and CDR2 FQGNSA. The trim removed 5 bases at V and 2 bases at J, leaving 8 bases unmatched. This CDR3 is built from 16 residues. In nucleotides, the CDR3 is TGTGCCAGCAGCCCGCAGGTAGCGGGGTCCAAAAACATTCAGTACTTC. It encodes CASSPQVAGSKNIQYF.

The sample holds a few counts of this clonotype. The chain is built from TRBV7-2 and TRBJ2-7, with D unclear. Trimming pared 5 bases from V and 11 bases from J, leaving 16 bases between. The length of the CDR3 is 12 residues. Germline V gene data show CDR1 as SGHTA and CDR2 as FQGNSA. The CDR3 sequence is CASSADPMLEYF. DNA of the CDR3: TGTGCCAGCAGCGCCGACCCTATGTTAGAGTACTTC.

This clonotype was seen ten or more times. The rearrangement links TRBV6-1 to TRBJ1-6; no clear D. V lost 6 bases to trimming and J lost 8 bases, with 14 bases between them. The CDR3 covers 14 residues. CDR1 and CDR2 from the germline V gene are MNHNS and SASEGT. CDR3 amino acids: CASSPSGRDSPLHF. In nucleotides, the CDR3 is TGTGCCAGCAGCCCGTCTGGGAGGGATTCACCCCTCCACTTT.

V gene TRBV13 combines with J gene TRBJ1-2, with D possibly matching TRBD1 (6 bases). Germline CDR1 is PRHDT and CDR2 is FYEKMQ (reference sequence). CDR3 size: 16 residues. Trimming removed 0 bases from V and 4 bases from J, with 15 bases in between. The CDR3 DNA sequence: TGTGCCAGCAGCTTAGGTGTTACAGGGTCTGCCTATGGCTACACCTTC. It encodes CASSLGVTGSAYGYTF.

CDR3 DNA sequence: TGTGCCAGCAGCCAAGAGAACAGGGAAAACATTCAGTACTTC. Its protein product is CASSQENRENIQYF. The V and J genes are TRBV3-1 and TRBJ2-4; maybe TRBD1 (6 bases). Germline V gene sequence: CDR1 LGHDT, CDR2 YNNKEL (reference sequence). CDR3 size: 14 residues. V gave up 0 bases and J gave up 5 bases, with 8 bases separating them.

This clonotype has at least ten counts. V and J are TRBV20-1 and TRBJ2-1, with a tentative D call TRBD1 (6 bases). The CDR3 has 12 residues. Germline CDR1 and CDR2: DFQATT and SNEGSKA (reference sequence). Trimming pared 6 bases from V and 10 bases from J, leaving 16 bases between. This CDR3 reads CSALKDSLEQFF. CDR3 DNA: TGCAGTGCCCTAAAGGACAGCCTCGAGCAGTTCTTC.

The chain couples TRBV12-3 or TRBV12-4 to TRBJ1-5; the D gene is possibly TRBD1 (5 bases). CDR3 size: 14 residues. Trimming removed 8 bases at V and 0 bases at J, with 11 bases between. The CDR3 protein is CASHDGGSNQPQHF. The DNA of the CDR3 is TGTGCCAGCCATGACGGGGGTAGCAATCAGCCCCAGCATTTT.

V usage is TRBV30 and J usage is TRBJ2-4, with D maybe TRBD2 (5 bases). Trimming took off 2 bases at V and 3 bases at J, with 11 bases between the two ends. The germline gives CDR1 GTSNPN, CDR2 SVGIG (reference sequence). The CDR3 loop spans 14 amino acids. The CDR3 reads CAWSLRRVKNIQYF. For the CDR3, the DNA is TGTGCCTGGAGTCTAAGGCGGGTCAAAAACATTCAGTACTTC.

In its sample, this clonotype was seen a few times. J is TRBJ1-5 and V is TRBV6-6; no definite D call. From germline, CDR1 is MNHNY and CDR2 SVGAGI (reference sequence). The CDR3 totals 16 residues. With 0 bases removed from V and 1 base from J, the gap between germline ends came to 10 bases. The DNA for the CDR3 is TGTGCCAGCAGTTACTCGGACGCGGGGAGCAATCAGCCCCAGCATTTT. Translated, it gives CASSYSDAGSNQPQHF.

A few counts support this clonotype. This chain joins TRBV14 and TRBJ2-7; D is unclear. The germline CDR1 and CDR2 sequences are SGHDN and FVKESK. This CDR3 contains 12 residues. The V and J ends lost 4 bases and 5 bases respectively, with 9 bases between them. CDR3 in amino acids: CASSPSRNEQYF. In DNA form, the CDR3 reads TGTGCCAGCAGCCCCTCGAGGAACGAGCAGTACTTC. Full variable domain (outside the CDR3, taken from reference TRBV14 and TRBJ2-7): EAGVTQFPSHSVIEKGQTVTLRCDPISGHDNLYWYRRVMGKEIKFLLHFVKESKQDESGMPNNRFLAERTGGTYSTLKVQPAELEDSGVYFCASSPSRNEQYFGPGTRLTVT.

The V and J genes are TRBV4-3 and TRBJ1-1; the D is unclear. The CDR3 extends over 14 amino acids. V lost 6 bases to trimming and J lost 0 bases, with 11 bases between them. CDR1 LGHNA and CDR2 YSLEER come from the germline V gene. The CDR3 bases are TGCGCCAGCAGTCGTGAACCAGTGAACACTGAAGCTTTCTTT. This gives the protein CASSREPVNTEAFF.

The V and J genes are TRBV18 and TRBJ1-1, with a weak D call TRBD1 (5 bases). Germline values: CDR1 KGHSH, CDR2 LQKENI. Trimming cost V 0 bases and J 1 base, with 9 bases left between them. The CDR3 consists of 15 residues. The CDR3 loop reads CASSPPTQGNTEAFF. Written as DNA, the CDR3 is TGTGCCAGCTCACCACCTACGCAGGGGAACACTGAAGCTTTCTTT.

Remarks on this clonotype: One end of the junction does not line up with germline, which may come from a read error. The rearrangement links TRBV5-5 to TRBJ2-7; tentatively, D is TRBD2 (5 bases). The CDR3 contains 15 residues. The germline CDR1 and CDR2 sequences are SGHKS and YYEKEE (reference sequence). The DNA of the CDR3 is TGTGCCAGCAGCTCCCACCTCGGGATTCTGTACGAACAGTACTTC. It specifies CASSSHLGILYEQYF.

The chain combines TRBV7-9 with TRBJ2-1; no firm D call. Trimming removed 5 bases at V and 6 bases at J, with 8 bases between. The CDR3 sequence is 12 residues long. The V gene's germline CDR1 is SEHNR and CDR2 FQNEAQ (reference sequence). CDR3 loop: CASSPYTNEQFF. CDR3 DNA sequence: TGTGCCAGCAGCCCGTACACCAATGAGCAGTTCTTC.

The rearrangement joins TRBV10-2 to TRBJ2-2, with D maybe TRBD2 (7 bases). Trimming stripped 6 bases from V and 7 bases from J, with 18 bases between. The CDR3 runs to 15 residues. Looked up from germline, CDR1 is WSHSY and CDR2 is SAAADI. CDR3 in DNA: TGCGCCAGCAGCCCGGGTCGGGGGGCCGGCGGGGAGCTGTTTTTT. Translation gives CASSPGRGAGGELFF.

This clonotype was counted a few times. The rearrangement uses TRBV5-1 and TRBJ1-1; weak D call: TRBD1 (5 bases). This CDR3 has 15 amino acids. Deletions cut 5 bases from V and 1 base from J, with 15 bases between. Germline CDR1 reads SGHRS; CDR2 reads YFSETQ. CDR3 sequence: CASSPRDGPNTEAFF. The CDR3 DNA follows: TGCGCCAGCAGTCCCCGGGACGGACCGAACACTGAAGCTTTCTTT.

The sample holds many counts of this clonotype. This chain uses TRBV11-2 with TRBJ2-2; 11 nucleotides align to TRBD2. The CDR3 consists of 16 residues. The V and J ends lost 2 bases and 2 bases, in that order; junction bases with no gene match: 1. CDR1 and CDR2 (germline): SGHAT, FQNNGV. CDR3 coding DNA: TGTGCCAGCAGCTTAACTAGCGGGGGTAACACCGGGGAGCTGTTTTTT. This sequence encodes CASSLTSGGNTGELFF.

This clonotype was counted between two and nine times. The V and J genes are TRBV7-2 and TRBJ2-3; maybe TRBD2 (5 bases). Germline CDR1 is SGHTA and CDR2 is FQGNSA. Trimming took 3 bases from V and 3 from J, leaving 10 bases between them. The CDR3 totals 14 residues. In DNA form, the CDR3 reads TGTGCCAGCAGCTTGGACTTAATAACAGATACGCAGTATTTT. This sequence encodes CASSLDLITDTQYF.

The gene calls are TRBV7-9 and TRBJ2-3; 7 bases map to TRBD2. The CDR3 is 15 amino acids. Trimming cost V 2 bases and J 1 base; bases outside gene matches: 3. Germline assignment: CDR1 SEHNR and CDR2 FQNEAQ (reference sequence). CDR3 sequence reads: CASSLSGERTDTQYF. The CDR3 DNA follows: TGTGCCAGCAGCTTAAGCGGGGAGCGCACAGATACGCAGTATTTT.

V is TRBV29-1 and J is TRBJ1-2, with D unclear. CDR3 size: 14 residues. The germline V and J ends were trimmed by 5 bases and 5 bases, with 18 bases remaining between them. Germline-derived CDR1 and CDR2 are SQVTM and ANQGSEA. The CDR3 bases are TGCAGCGTTACTCTCGGGCGCAATGAGTATGGCTACACCTTC. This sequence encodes CSVTLGRNEYGYTF. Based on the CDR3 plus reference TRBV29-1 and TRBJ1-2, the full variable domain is SAVISQKPSRDICQRGTSLTIQCQVDSQVTMMFWYRQQPGQSLTLIATANQGSEATYESGFVIDKFPISRPNLTFSTLTVSNMSPEDSSIYLCSVTLGRNEYGYTFGSGTRLTVV.

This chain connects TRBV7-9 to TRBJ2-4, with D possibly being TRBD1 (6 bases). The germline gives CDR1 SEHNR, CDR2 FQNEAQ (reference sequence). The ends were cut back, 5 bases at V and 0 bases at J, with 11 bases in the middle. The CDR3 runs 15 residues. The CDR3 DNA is TGTGCCAGCAGCACAAACAGGGTAGCCAAAAACATTCAGTACTTC. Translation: CASSTNRVAKNIQYF.

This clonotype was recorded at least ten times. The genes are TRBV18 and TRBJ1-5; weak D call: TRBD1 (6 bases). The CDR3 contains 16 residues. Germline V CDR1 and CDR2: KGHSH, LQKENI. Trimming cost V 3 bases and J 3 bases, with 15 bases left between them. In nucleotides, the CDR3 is TGTGCCAGCTCACCCCTAGCACAGGGCTCCAATCAGCCCCAGCATTTT. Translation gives CASSPLAQGSNQPQHF.

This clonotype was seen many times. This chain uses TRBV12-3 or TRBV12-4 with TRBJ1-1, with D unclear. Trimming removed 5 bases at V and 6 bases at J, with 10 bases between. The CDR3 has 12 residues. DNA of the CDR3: TGTGCCAGCAGTCCCCCGGCTCCTGAAGCTTTCTTT. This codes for CASSPPAPEAFF.

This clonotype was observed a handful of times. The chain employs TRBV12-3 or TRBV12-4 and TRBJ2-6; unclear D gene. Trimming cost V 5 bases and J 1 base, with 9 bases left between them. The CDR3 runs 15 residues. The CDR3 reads CASSPYGSGANVLTF. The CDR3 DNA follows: TGTGCCAGCAGTCCCTACGGGTCTGGGGCCAACGTCCTGACTTTC.